This T cell receptor (beta chain) was observed in a study of blood T cell repertoires in COVID-19. For the study at large: From T cells, B-cell-depleted T cells, or PBMCs came the material, which was cDNA or gDNA.

The method was immunoSEQ multiplex PCR; TCRdb's version includes in-frame clones alone and lacks a portion of them. The data show roughly 130,000 clones, around 80% seen once. V lost 5 bases, J lost 4 bases, and 11 bases lay in between. CDR3 length: 13 amino acids. The source material was peripheral blood. The TCR comes from a woman aged 60-70 years with acute or convalescent COVID-19. This chain joins TRBV12-3 or TRBV12-4 and TRBJ1-2, with a weak D call TRBD1 (6 bases). DNA of the CDR3: TGTGCCAGCAGTCCCGCGACAGGCTATGGCTACACCTTC. This encodes CASSPATGYGYTF.